The 5 T cell receptor beta chains below were found in one sample sequenced in a study of blood T cell repertoires in COVID-19. Generated by immunoSEQ multiplex PCR, the TCRdb table keeps only in-frame clones and is missing some. The sample lists approximately 40,000 clones; around 90% were seen once. The sequenced sample consisted of peripheral blood. The receptors come from a man aged 55 to 69 with COVID-19, enrolled during active disease.

V gene TRBV7-2 combines with J gene TRBJ2-7; a possible D gene is TRBD1 (5 bases). The CDR3 extends over 14 amino acids. The germline V gene encodes CDR1 SGHTA and CDR2 FQGNSA. The ends were cut back, 1 base at V and 1 base at J, with 8 bases in the middle. The CDR3: CASSLGGRSYEQYF. The DNA of the CDR3 is TGTGCCAGCAGCTTAGGGGGCAGGTCCTACGAGCAGTACTTC.

This clone is a singleton in its sample. The chain carries TRBV28 and TRBJ1-3, with TRBD1 matching 7 bases. CDR1 and CDR2 from the germline V gene are MDHEN and SYDVKM. The CDR3 sequence is 14 residues long. Trimming removed 3 bases from V and 7 bases from J; junction bases left unmatched: 6. In nucleotides, the CDR3 is TGTGCCAGCAGTTTCGACAGGGTCGGGAACACCATATATTTT. The encoded protein is CASSFDRVGNTIYF.

The chain employs TRBV28 and TRBJ2-3; 8 bases line up with TRBD1. Germline-derived CDR1 and CDR2 are MDHEN and SYDVKM. With V trimmed by 5 bases and J by 3 bases, 13 bases remained unmatched. The CDR3 length is 17 residues. This CDR3 is CASSPLAQGAKTDTQYF. Written as DNA, the CDR3 is TGTGCCAGCAGTCCTCTAGCCCAGGGGGCTAAGACAGATACGCAGTATTTT.

The chain recombines TRBV7-9 with TRBJ2-7; 11 nucleotides agree with TRBD1. Germline V lookup: CDR1 SEHNR, CDR2 FQNEAQ (reference sequence). The CDR3 runs to 15 residues. V lost 5 bases, J lost 3 bases, and 6 bases stayed unmatched. The CDR3 protein is CASSPTGTGGYEQYF. In DNA form, the CDR3 reads TGTGCCAGCAGCCCAACCGGGACAGGGGGCTACGAGCAGTACTTC.

The rearrangement links TRBV18 to TRBJ2-5, with unresolved D. This CDR3 region has 18 residues. Germline CDR1 KGHSH, CDR2 LQKENI. V shed 2 bases and J shed 4 bases, with 23 bases lying between them. The CDR3 region has the DNA TGTGCCAGCTCACCAGTGATGTCTAGACCAACCACCAGAGAGACCCAGTACTTC. Encoded protein: CASSPVMSRPTTRETQYF.